This T cell receptor beta chain was retrieved from a study of CD8 T cells in ankylosing spondylitis. Overall study findings and caveats: What appeared characteristic of ankylosing spondylitis blood was a TCR beta motif of about eight highly homologous variants. CD8+ by phenotype, disease-linked clones were relatively rare in peripheral blood. Significant enrichment of disease-linked clones was reported in matched ankylosing spondylitis synovial fluid.

Preparation of TCR beta libraries was done by quantitative 5'-RACE with molecular barcodes. TCRdb reprocessed the 5' RACE reads with MiXCR, giving one entry per CDR3 protein. The table has roughly 180,000 distinct CDR3 sequences, 13% seen once; the top ten hold approximately 15%. With regard to this clonotype: Its antigen is currently unknown.

This CDR3 region has 14 residues. V was clipped by 4 bases and J by 0 bases, with 11 bases between them. The germline V gene has CDR1 SGHKS and CDR2 YYEKEE (reference sequence). V and J are TRBV5-5 and TRBJ2-7; D possibly uses TRBD1 or TRBD2 (5 bases each). Specimen: blood, either unsorted or a sorted T cell fraction (not recorded which). The clonotype originates from a male donor with ankylosing spondylitis or in good health (not recorded which). The CDR3 bases are TGTGCCAGCAGCCCGGGACGGTTCTCCTACGAGCAGTACTTC. Translation gives CASSPGRFSYEQYF. Variable domain in full (rest from reference TRBV5-5 and TRBJ2-7): DAGVTQSPTHLIKTRGQQVTLRCSPISGHKSVSWYQQVLGQGPQFIFQYYEKEERGRGNFPDRFSARQFPNYSSELNVNALLLGDSALYLCASSPGRFSYEQYFGPGTRLTVT.